This is a list of T cell receptor beta chains from one sample in a study of T cell responses to AZD1222 COVID-19 vaccine. This table comes from immunoSEQ multiplex PCR, and its TCRdb copy is limited to in-frame clones, with some not included. The sample yields around 130,000 clones, around 92% seen once. Source: peripheral blood, taken 28 days after the second AZD1222 dose. The receptors here all came from an adult who received the AZD1222 COVID-19 vaccine. Each CDR3 is given with its conserved first and last residue. A D gene is named only where the DNA matches it firmly. Where a row states a size, it is once, few, many or the class of an expanded clone; other rows omit it.

CDR3 protein | CDR3 DNA | clone size | J gene | D gene | V gene
CASSDSDNSPLHF | TGTGCCAGCAGTGACTCGGATAATTCACCCCTCCACTTT | NA | TRBJ1-6 | NA | TRBV6-4
CATSDLVKGTQYF | TGTGCCACCAGTGATTTGGTGAAGGGTACGCAGTATTTT | NA | TRBJ2-3 | NA | TRBV24-1
CASGFGSFYTEAFF | TGTGCTAGTGGTTTTGGGAGTTTCTACACTGAAGCTTTCTTT | NA | TRBJ1-1 | NA | TRBV12-5
CASSSRQGATNEKLFF | TGTGCCAGTAGTTCCCGACAGGGAGCAACTAATGAAAAACTGTTTTTT | NA | TRBJ1-4 | TRBD1 | TRBV19
CASSLIWGGSKNIQYF | TGTGCCAGCAGCTTAATTTGGGGGGGTAGCAAAAACATTCAGTACTTC | NA | TRBJ2-4 | TRBD2 | TRBV11-2
CASSVTGGNTEAFF | TGTGCCAGCAGCGTGACAGGGGGGAACACTGAAGCTTTCTTT | NA | TRBJ1-1 | TRBD1 | TRBV7-3
CASSPRGVSEKLFF | TGTGCCAGCAGCCCAAGGGGGGTCTCTGAAAAACTGTTTTTT | NA | TRBJ1-4 | NA | TRBV6-5
CASSFSSGGINEQFF | TGCGCCAGCAGCTTCTCGTCCGGGGGGATAAATGAGCAGTTCTTC | NA | TRBJ2-1 | TRBD2 | TRBV5-1
CASSLTGLNQPQHF | TGTGCCAGCAGCTTGACAGGTCTTAATCAGCCCCAGCATTTT | NA | TRBJ1-5 | NA | TRBV7-9
CASSWAQGSPGDTQYF | TGTGCCAGCAGCTGGGCACAGGGGTCGCCGGGGGATACGCAGTATTTT | NA | TRBJ2-3 | TRBD1 | TRBV7-9
CASSGGRYHEAFF | TGTGCCAGCAGCGGTGGCAGGTACCATGAAGCTTTCTTT | NA | TRBJ1-1 | NA | TRBV11-2
CASSLWGTNEKLFF | TGTGCCAGCAGTTTGTGGGGAACTAATGAAAAACTGTTTTTT | NA | TRBJ1-4 | NA | TRBV27
CASSQAGQYGYTF | TGCGCCAGCAGCCAAGCGGGGCAATATGGCTACACCTTC | NA | TRBJ1-2 | NA | TRBV4-3
CASSRSTGVGNTIYF | TGTGCCAGCAGCCGATCCACAGGGGTCGGAAACACCATATATTTT | NA | TRBJ1-3 | TRBD1 | TRBV11-3
CASSYSTGLTGELFF | TGTGCCAGCAGTTATTCGACAGGGCTGACCGGGGAGCTGTTTTTT | NA | TRBJ2-2 | TRBD1 | TRBV6-6
CASSLEQTPSNEQFF | TGCGCCAGCAGCTTGGAACAGACCCCCTCCAATGAGCAGTTCTTC | few | TRBJ2-1 | NA | TRBV5-1
CASSYSNGLVSNQPQHF | TGTGCCAGCAGTTACTCGAATGGGTTGGTGAGCAATCAGCCCCAGCATTTT | NA | TRBJ1-5 | NA | TRBV6-2/TRBV6-3
CASSPQTDTQYF | TGTGCCAGTAGTCCGCAAACAGATACGCAGTATTTT | NA | TRBJ2-3 | NA | TRBV19